Shown below are 25 T cell receptor beta chains from a single sample sequenced in a study of blood T cells in healthy people across ages. The authors ran a second PCR of 7 to 11 cycles using a sample-barcoded 5' primer and a J-beta primer mix. TCRdb ran MiXCR on the 5' RACE reads and lists one entry per CDR3 protein. Of some 1.5 million distinct CDR3 sequences listed, roughly 28% were seen once; the top ten hold about 8%. The sequenced sample was blood. The receptors here all came from a woman aged 25 to 39 in good health.

This clonotype occurred many times. The CDR3 sequence: CASSLGGLASEQYF. DNA for the CDR3: TGTGCCAGCAGCTTAGGGGGACTAGCGTCCGAGCAGTACTTC. This chain links TRBV7-9 with TRBJ2-7, with 10 bases lining up with TRBD2. CDR1 is SEHNR and CDR2 is FQNEAQ in the germline V gene (reference sequence). V was clipped by 1 base and J by 6 bases; unmatched bases: 3. The CDR3 runs to 14 residues.

This clonotype was detected only a few times. The gene calls are TRBV6-6 and TRBJ2-5; 8 bases agree with TRBD1. The CDR3 loop spans 15 amino acids. V lost 6 bases and J lost 11; bases outside the gene matches: 17. Germline V gives CDR1 MNHNY, CDR2 SVGAGI (reference sequence). Here the CDR3 DNA reads TGTGCCAGCAGCCCACCCGGGACAGGCTCGGGTGAGCAGTACTTC. Protein sequence: CASSPPGTGSGEQYF.

Of note for this clonotype: A clone one base away is much larger, so this may be a read error. This chain uses TRBV7-2 with TRBJ2-1; TRBD1 aligns across 7 bases. With the DNA end fitting TRBJ2-7 better, the J assignment may be wrong. Per germline, CDR1 SGHTA and CDR2 FQGNSA. This CDR3 has 16 residues. The CDR3 DNA is TGTGCCAGCAGCCCCAGGGGGACAGCCAACTCCTACGAGCAGTACTTC. This translates into CASSPRGTANSYEQYF.

This clonotype was seen a handful of times. This chain uses TRBV12-5 with TRBJ1-5, with 8 bases fitting TRBD1. Trimming removed 0 bases from V and 2 bases from J; junction bases left unmatched: 12. Germline CDR1 is LGHNT and CDR2 is FRNRAP. The CDR3 runs to 19 residues. CDR3 DNA: TGTGCTAGTGGTTTGGTACGACTGGGGACAGGCGAAGGCAATCAGCCCCAGCATTTT. Its translation is CASGLVRLGTGEGNQPQHF.

This chain uses TRBV9 with TRBJ1-6; D is unclear. There are 15 residues in the CDR3. V lost 3 bases to trimming and J lost 9 bases, with 16 bases between them. CDR1 and CDR2 (germline): SGDLS, YYNGEE. The DNA of the CDR3 is TGTGCCAGCAGCGGTGTCGTAGGTTCGGGTTCACCCCTCCACTTT. Its protein is CASSGVVGSGSPLHF.

In regard to this clonotype: Compared with germline, one end of the junction differs, possibly owing to a read error. The CDR3 sequence: CATSRLAGGPDTQYF. In DNA, the CDR3 is TGTGCCACCAGCAGACTAGCGGGAGGGCCTGATACTCAGTATTTT. The chain recombines TRBV15 with TRBJ2-3, with 12 bases fitting TRBD2. Germline V CDR1 and CDR2: LNHNV, YYDKDF (reference sequence). This CDR3 has 15 residues.

This clonotype was seen once. With a much larger clone just one base away, this may be a read error. V and J are TRBV5-1 and TRBJ1-2; D not certain. The CDR3 runs to 14 residues. Deletions cut 4 bases from V and 7 bases from J, with 17 bases between. CDR1 and CDR2 from the germline V gene are SGHRS and YFSETQ. The CDR3 reads CASSGPDRRIGYTF. The CDR3, as DNA: TGCGCCAGCAGCGGTCCTGATCGCCGCATTGGCTACACCTTC. Full variable domain (outside the CDR3, taken from reference TRBV5-1 and TRBJ1-2): KAGVTQTPRYLIKTRGQQVTLSCSPISGHRSVSWYQQTPGQGLQFLFEYFSETQRNKGNFPGRFSGRQFSNSRSEMNVSTLELGDSALYLCASSGPDRRIGYTFGSGTRLTVV.

Details on this clonotype: The junction departs from germline at one end; a sequencing error may be responsible. This chain links TRBV28 with TRBJ2-1; 10 bases map to TRBD1. Germline V CDR1 and CDR2: MDHEN, SYDVKM. This CDR3 is 17 amino acids long. In nucleotides, the CDR3 is TGTGCCTGCAGTCGGACAGGGGGACCGAGCTCCTACAATGAGCAGTTCTTC. This gives the protein CACSRTGGPSSYNEQFF.

The chain combines TRBV12-5 with TRBJ1-3; D is unresolved. V gave up 0 bases and J gave up 0 bases, with 24 bases separating them. Germline values: CDR1 LGHNT, CDR2 FRNRAP. CDR3 size: 21 residues. The CDR3 protein is CASGLVLRPIGQASSGNTIYF. Here the CDR3 DNA reads TGTGCTAGTGGTTTGGTACTTCGTCCCATCGGGCAGGCGAGCTCTGGAAACACCATATATTTT.

This clonotype showed up just a few times. The chain carries TRBV11-2 and TRBJ1-2; 9 nucleotides match TRBD1. Germline V gene sequence: CDR1 SGHAT, CDR2 FQNNGV. Trimming removed 2 bases from V and 4 bases from J; junction bases left unmatched: 8. The CDR3 is 16 residues long. CDR3 protein: CASSLLPPGQGYGYTF. In DNA form, the CDR3 reads TGTGCCAGCAGCTTACTACCCCCGGGACAGGGCTATGGCTACACCTTC.

This clonotype was counted a few times. CDR3 nucleotide sequence: TGCGCCAGCAGTGAGTCCCAGGCCGTGAACACTGAAGCTTTCTTT. Its translation is CASSESQAVNTEAFF. This chain links TRBV10-1 with TRBJ1-1; D is unresolved. Per the germline V gene, CDR1 is WNHNN and CDR2 is SYGVQD (reference sequence). V lost 0 bases and J lost 0, with 8 bases in between. The CDR3 is 15 amino acids.

This chain uses TRBV28 with TRBJ2-7, with TRBD1 matching 7 bases. The CDR3 loop spans 16 amino acids. Germline V gives CDR1 MDHEN, CDR2 SYDVKM. With 6 bases clipped from V and 4 bases from J, the junction kept 15 bases outside the gene matches. DNA for the CDR3: TGTGCCAGCAGACCGACGACAGGGATCGGGCGGTACGAGCAGTACTTC. It is translated as CASRPTTGIGRYEQYF.

The chain employs TRBV6-4 and TRBJ2-5; either TRBD1 or TRBD2 may supply D (6 bases each). Germline CDR1 MRHNA, CDR2 SNTAGT. The CDR3 is 14 residues long. Trimming cost V 11 bases and J 2 bases, with 18 bases left between them. The CDR3 nucleotides are TGTGCCTCCCGGAGGGGGATATTACAAGAGACCCAGTACTTC. Protein: CASRRGILQETQYF.

The chain uses TRBV5-1 and TRBJ1-2; a possible D gene is TRBD1 (5 bases). Between the trimmed V and J ends, which lost 4 bases and 2 bases, there was a span of 12 bases. The CDR3 runs to 14 residues. Germline loops: CDR1 SGHRS, CDR2 YFSETQ. Written as DNA, the CDR3 is TGCGCCAGCAGCCCGGACATGGGGAACTATGGCTACACCTTC. Amino acid sequence: CASSPDMGNYGYTF. Full variable domain (rest looked up from reference TRBV5-1 and TRBJ1-2): KAGVTQTPRYLIKTRGQQVTLSCSPISGHRSVSWYQQTPGQGLQFLFEYFSETQRNKGNFPGRFSGRQFSNSRSEMNVSTLELGDSALYLCASSPDMGNYGYTFGSGTRLTVV.

There are many counts of this clonotype. The DNA of the CDR3 is TGTGCCAGCAGTTTAGGTCTAGTCCCCTCGCAGTTCTTC. It encodes CASSLGLVPSQFF. The J gene is TRBJ2-1, the V gene TRBV12-3 or TRBV12-4; D gene unclear. Between the trimmed V and J ends, which lost 1 base and 12 bases, there was a span of 13 bases. There are 13 residues in the CDR3.

There are many counts of this clonotype. CDR3 DNA: TGTGCCAGCAGCTCGGTGACAGTGCCTGGGGGAACCCAGTACTTC. It encodes CASSSVTVPGGTQYF. The chain recombines TRBV7-7 with TRBJ2-5; D could derive from TRBD1 or TRBD2 (5 bases each). CDR3 length: 15 residues. Germline V gene lookup returns CDR1 SSHAT and CDR2 FNYEAQ (reference sequence). V lost 4 bases, J lost 8 bases, and 20 bases lay in between.

J is TRBJ2-5 and V is TRBV15; no clear D gene. V was shortened by 7 bases and J by 4 bases, with 13 bases between the two germline ends. The CDR3 loop spans 13 amino acids. Per germline, CDR1 LNHNV and CDR2 YYDKDF (reference sequence). The CDR3 protein is CATMDGPGETQYF. The CDR3 nucleotides read TGTGCCACCATGGACGGGCCCGGAGAGACCCAGTACTTC.

This clonotype showed up just a few times. This chain links TRBV7-6 with TRBJ2-4, with 11 bases identical to TRBD2. Germline V lookup: CDR1 SGHVS, CDR2 FNYEAQ. With 1 base clipped from V and 13 bases from J, the junction kept 12 bases outside the gene matches. The CDR3 contains 16 residues. CDR3 protein: CASSLVSSGGPYEQYF. The CDR3 DNA reads as TGTGCCAGCAGCTTAGTATCTAGCGGGGGGCCCTATGAGCAGTACTTC.

This clonotype was picked up a small number of times. CDR3 DNA sequence: TGTGCCAGCAGGGGGACAGGTGTGGGCAATCAGCCCCAGCATTTT. Residues: CASRGTGVGNQPQHF. The chain is built from TRBV6-1 and TRBJ1-5; 8 bases agree with TRBD1. V was clipped by 6 bases and J by 2 bases; unmatched bases: 6. The length of the CDR3 is 15 residues. CDR1 is MNHNS, CDR2 SASEGT, per germline.

Many counts were recorded for this clonotype. The V gene is TRBV12-3 or TRBV12-4, the J gene TRBJ1-5; D gene uncertain. Trimming left V 2 bases short and J 2 bases short, with 4 bases between. The CDR3 consists of 13 residues. CDR3 region: CASSLSGNQPQHF. DNA for the CDR3: TGTGCCAGCAGTTTAAGTGGCAATCAGCCCCAGCATTTT.

The chain recombines TRBV9 with TRBJ2-4, with 7 bases lining up with TRBD2. The germline V gene has CDR1 SGDLS and CDR2 YYNGEE. The trim removed 0 bases at V and 13 bases at J, leaving 13 bases unmatched. The CDR3 is 15 amino acids. The CDR3 DNA is TGTGCCAGCAGCGTAGGTCCTAGCGGATACAATGAGCAGTACTTC. As protein: CASSVGPSGYNEQYF.

The chain carries TRBV9 and TRBJ1-1; perhaps TRBD1 as D (5 bases). The ends were cut back, 3 bases at V and 1 base at J, with 13 bases in the middle. Germline V gene data show CDR1 as SGDLS and CDR2 as YYNGEE. The CDR3 has 15 residues. CDR3 nucleotides: TGTGCCAGCAGCGAGCGGGGGGGGGAGAACACTGAAGCTTTCTTT. Its translation is CASSERGGENTEAFF.

Points on this clonotype: At one end, the junction sequence differs from germline, possibly due to a read error. This chain joins TRBV7-2 and TRBJ2-3; TRBD2 matches 9 bases. In germline, CDR1 is SGHTA, CDR2 FQGNSA. The CDR3 extends over 14 amino acids. CDR3 loop: CASSPGTSTDAQYF. CDR3 nucleotide sequence: TGTGCCAGCAGCCCAGGGACTAGCACAGATGCGCAGTATTTT.

This clonotype occurred once. The rearrangement links TRBV5-1 to TRBJ2-7; D is possibly TRBD1 (6 bases). CDR1 and CDR2 (germline): SGHRS, YFSETQ. The CDR3 consists of 14 residues. V was clipped by 3 bases and J by 2 bases, with 12 bases between them. The CDR3 here is CASSWVPGAYEQYF. CDR3 bases: TGCGCCAGCAGCTGGGTACCAGGGGCCTACGAGCAGTACTTC.

The chain uses TRBV20-1 and TRBJ1-2; no definite D call. Germline values: CDR1 DFQATT, CDR2 SNEGSKA (reference sequence). This CDR3 spans 15 amino acids. Trimming cost V 7 bases and J 5 bases, with 23 bases left between them. CDR3 loop: CSVPFEVAEIYGYTF. CDR3 bases: TGCAGTGTCCCTTTTGAGGTTGCCGAAATTTATGGCTACACCTTC.